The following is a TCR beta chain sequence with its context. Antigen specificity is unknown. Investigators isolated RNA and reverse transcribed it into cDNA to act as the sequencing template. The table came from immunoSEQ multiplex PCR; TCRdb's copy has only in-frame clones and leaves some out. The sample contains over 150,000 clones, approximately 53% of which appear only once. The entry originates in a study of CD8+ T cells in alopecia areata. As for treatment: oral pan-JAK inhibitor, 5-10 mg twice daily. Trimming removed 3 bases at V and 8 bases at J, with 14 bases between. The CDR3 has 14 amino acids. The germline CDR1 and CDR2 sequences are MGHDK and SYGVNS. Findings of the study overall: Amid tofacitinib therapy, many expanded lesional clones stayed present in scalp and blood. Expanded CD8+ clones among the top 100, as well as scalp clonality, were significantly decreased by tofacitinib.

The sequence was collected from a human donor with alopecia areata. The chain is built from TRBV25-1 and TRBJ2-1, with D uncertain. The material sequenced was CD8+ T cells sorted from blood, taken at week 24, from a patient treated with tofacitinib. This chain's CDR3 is CASSELEKGDEQFF. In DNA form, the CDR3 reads TGTGCCAGCAGTGAGCTCGAAAAGGGCGATGAGCAGTTCTTC. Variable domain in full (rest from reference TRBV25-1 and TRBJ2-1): EADIYQTPRYLVIGTGKKITLECSQTMGHDKMYWYQQDPGMELHLIHYSYGVNSTEKGDLSSESTVSRIRTEHFPLTLESARPSHTSQYLCASSELEKGDEQFFGPGTRLTVL.